This TCR beta chain derives from a study of OX40 agonist ivuxolimab in advanced cancers. Turning to the overall study: Ivuxolimab, which targeted the costimulatory receptor OX40 (CD134), was an agonistic, fully human IgG2 monoclonal antibody. Intravenous ivuxolimab was administered to patients every 2 weeks at six dose levels: 0.01, 0.1, 0.3, 1.5, 3 and 10 mg/kg. Among the 50 to 55 dose-escalation patients, some 20 had hepatocellular carcinoma, about 15 melanoma, 9 renal cell carcinoma and 9 head and neck cancer. In the dose-escalation cohort, 82.7% of patients were male, and the mean age was approximately 55 years, with a range of about 23 to 85. Patients were allowed to have had prior anti-PD-1, anti-PD-L1 or anti-CTLA-4 therapy, and 40% to 45% of the dose-escalation patients had previously received checkpoint inhibitors. Partial responses occurred in three dose-escalation patients, of whom one had hepatocellular carcinoma and two had cutaneous melanoma. The point of sequencing TCRbeta in the periphery was to test whether ivuxolimab changed TCR sequence diversity and drove clonal T-cell expansion. The monotherapy dose-escalation portion (N ≈ 55 patients) of the phase I ivuxolimab trial is reported in the paper. Paper-wide results and their limitations: Low levels of normalized T-cell clonal expansion were also shown by some nonresponding patients. Which antigens the clonally expanded peripheral T cells were specific for was not determined. Partial responders in the 0.1-3.0 mg/kg groups had among the lowest normalized peripheral clonal expansion, especially among CD8+ T cells. At doses from 0.1 to 3.0 mg/kg, clonal expansion was seen in both CD4+ and CD8+ blood T cells between baseline and week 6. After ivuxolimab, CD8+ T cells had more expanded clones than CD4+ T cells on average.

The CDR3 contains 16 residues, cysteine and phenylalanine counted. The entry retains the CDR3 DNA only, 48 bases that are in frame from base 1. CDR1 and CDR2 are read off the germline V gene as SGDLS and YYNGEE. V has 3 bases trimmed and J has 4 bases trimmed; junction bases matching no gene number 9. Genomic DNA was extracted from sorted cells for sequencing of the TCRbeta CDR3 region. The immunoSEQ Assay was used for sequencing of TCRbeta CDR3 regions. TCRdb retrieved this table from immuneACCESS and kept in-frame rearrangements only. Not all clones are present; in checked studies, unresolved V genes account for under half, and no reason is known for the remainder. For this sample there are around 64,000 clones; 75% to 90% appear just once. The top ten hold approximately 2.2% of the sample. Patients with autoimmune disease history or receiving systemic immunosuppression were excluded from the trial. Peripheral blood for TCR sequencing was collected from all dose cohorts at baseline, on cycle 4 day 1, and on cycle 7 day 1. Samples came from an open-label, multicenter, first-in-human phase I dose-escalation trial of ivuxolimab. The trial enrolled adults with locally advanced or metastatic head and neck squamous cell, hepatocellular, melanoma or renal cell carcinoma. Before TCR sequencing, CD4+ T cells and CD8+ T cells from peripheral blood were sorted into separate populations.

Worth noting for this clone: Its binding antigen is unknown. Per-base qualities were not stored, and no clone one base away is much larger.

The source material was CD4+ or CD8+ T cells sorted from blood, sampled in a trial of the OX40 agonist ivuxolimab. This TCR was recovered from an adult with an advanced solid tumor such as melanoma, head and neck, liver or kidney cancer. The chain employs TRBV9 and TRBJ2-3; TRBD2 matches 9 bases in the middle. The encoded CDR3 is CASSAAGGRVPDTQYF. The DNA sequence reads TGTGCCAGCAGCGCCGCCGGCGGGAGGGTTCCAGATACGCAGTATTTT.